A single sample gave rise to the 25 T cell receptor beta chains below, sequenced in a study of radiotherapy plus CTLA-4 blockade in lung cancer. Repertoires were generated with immunoSEQ multiplex PCR, while TCRdb's copy carries only in-frame clones and drops some. This table holds 26,000 or so clones, around 80% found once. The material sequenced was peripheral blood, taken from a patient treated with radiotherapy plus ipilimumab. The source is a human donor with non-small cell lung cancer who had stable disease on radiotherapy plus ipilimumab.

The rearrangement joins TRBV27 to TRBJ1-2; D is possibly TRBD1 (5 bases). With 8 bases removed from V and 4 bases from J, the gap between germline ends came to 14 bases. Germline V gene sequence: CDR1 MNHEY, CDR2 SMNVEV (reference sequence). The CDR3 runs to 13 residues. CDR3 DNA: TGTGCCAGCGGGACCCGGGCCGGCTATGGCTACACCTTC. Residues: CASGTRAGYGYTF.

This chain uses TRBV5-1 with TRBJ1-2; 8 bases agree with TRBD1. The germline gives CDR1 SGHRS, CDR2 YFSETQ. The CDR3 is made up of 14 amino acids. Trimming cost V 4 bases and J 3 bases; bases outside gene matches: 5. For the CDR3, the DNA is TGCGCCAGCAGCCGGACAGGGAATGACTATGGCTACACCTTC. It codes for CASSRTGNDYGYTF.

Only a few counts were recorded for this clone. The sample contains more than one DNA sequence encoding this CDR3. J is TRBJ1-3 and V is TRBV10-3; D unresolved. This CDR3 region has 14 residues. Germline V lookup: CDR1 ENHRY, CDR2 SYGVKD. V gave up 8 bases and J gave up 0 bases, with 11 bases separating them. The CDR3 coding sequence is TGTGCCATCTCTGACGGGAGCTCTGGAAACACCATATATTTT. This codes for CAISDGSSGNTIYF.

The rearrangement links TRBV19 to TRBJ2-3, with TRBD1 matching over 11 bases. CDR3 length equals 15 residues. With 7 bases clipped from V and 9 bases from J, the junction kept 12 bases outside the gene matches. Germline values: CDR1 LNHDA, CDR2 SQIVND (reference sequence). The chain's CDR3 is CASNTGTGGSGTQYF. CDR3 in DNA: TGTGCCAGTAATACCGGGACAGGGGGAAGTGGCACGCAGTATTTT. Full variable domain (missing parts from reference TRBV19 and TRBJ2-3): DGGITQSPKYLFRKEGQNVTLSCEQNLNHDAMYWYRQDPGQGLRLIYYSQIVNDFQKGDIAEGYSVSREKKESFPLTVTSAQKNPTAFYLCASNTGTGGSGTQYFGPGTRLTVL.

The gene calls are TRBV28 and TRBJ1-5; TRBD1 aligns across 8 bases. Losses at the gene ends were 3 bases for V and 0 bases for J; bases not matched to a gene: 4. CDR1 is MDHEN, CDR2 SYDVKM, per germline. The CDR3 runs to 16 residues. CDR3 coding DNA: TGTGCCAGCAGTTTTCGGACAGGGATTAGCAATCAGCCCCAGCATTTT. Protein: CASSFRTGISNQPQHF.

The V and J genes are TRBV10-3 and TRBJ1-6; TRBD1 matches at 7 bases. The CDR3 covers 15 residues. V was pared by 7 bases and J by 5 bases, with 8 bases of the junction left unmatched. Germline-derived CDR1 and CDR2 are ENHRY and SYGVKD. The CDR3 coding sequence is TGTGCCATCAAAACAGGGGCAGGGGATAATTCACCCCTCCACTTT. Residues: CAIKTGAGDNSPLHF.

This clone has just one count. V is TRBV5-6 and J is TRBJ1-1; TRBD1 matches 8 bases. The CDR3 covers 16 residues. The V gene's germline CDR1 is SGHDT and CDR2 YYEEEE. V gave up 1 base and J gave up 6 bases; unmatched junction bases: 11. The CDR3 DNA reads TGTGCCAGCAGCTTGTTCCGACAGGGGCGGTTAGCTGAAGCTTTCTTT. The encoded protein is CASSLFRQGRLAEAFF.

The chain joins TRBV5-6 to TRBJ2-2; D call uncertain. The CDR3 loop spans 15 amino acids. Germline-derived CDR1 and CDR2 are SGHDT and YYEEEE. V was clipped by 3 bases and J by 0 bases, with 9 bases between them. The CDR3 nucleotides are TGTGCCAGCAGCTCCTTGCAGGCGAACACCGGGGAGCTGTTTTTT. Encoded protein: CASSSLQANTGELFF. The full variable domain, with the rest looked up from reference TRBV5-6 and TRBJ2-2, is DAGVTQSPTHLIKTRGQQVTLRCSPKSGHDTVSWYQQALGQGPQFIFQYYEEEERQRGNFPDRFSGHQFPNYSSELNVNALLLGDSALYLCASSSLQANTGELFFGEGSRLTVL.

V and J are TRBV10-3 and TRBJ1-5; D unclear. V lost 6 bases, J lost 1 base, and 10 bases lay in between. CDR3 length: 14 residues. In germline, CDR1 is ENHRY, CDR2 SYGVKD. The CDR3 here is CAISPEASNQPQHF. DNA for the CDR3: TGTGCCATCAGCCCCGAGGCGAGCAATCAGCCCCAGCATTTT.

V is TRBV10-1 and J is TRBJ1-6; 8 bases are a match to TRBD1. Trimming removed 1 base from V and 10 bases from J; junction bases left unmatched: 6. The CDR3 contains 15 residues. Germline V lookup: CDR1 WNHNN, CDR2 SYGVQD (reference sequence). The CDR3 DNA follows: TGCGCCAGCAGTGAGTTCCAGGGGGCATTCTCACCCCTCCACTTT. Its protein product is CASSEFQGAFSPLHF.

The rearrangement uses TRBV5-4 and TRBJ2-2; D remains ambiguous. V lost 4 bases and J 7 bases, leaving 20 bases between the germline ends. Germline V gene data show CDR1 as SGHNT and CDR2 as YYREEE (reference sequence). CDR3 size: 16 residues. The CDR3 protein is CASSRSLLLSGGELFF. CDR3 bases: TGTGCCAGCAGCCGCTCTTTACTGTTGTCGGGCGGGGAGCTGTTTTTT.

This sequence joins TRBV7-8 and TRBJ2-7; 7 bases match TRBD1. V lost 4 bases to trimming and J lost 0 bases; unmatched junction nucleotides: 3. The CDR3 contains 14 residues. Germline-derived CDR1 and CDR2 are SGHVS and FQNEAQ. In DNA, the CDR3 is TGTGCCAGCAGCTCCCGGGACAGCTCCTACGAGCAGTACGTC. This sequence encodes CASSSRDSSYEQYV.

The CDR3 reads CASSVETPRGEQYF. CDR3 sequence (DNA): TGTGCCAGCAGCGTAGAAACACCCCGGGGTGAGCAGTATTTT. This chain connects TRBV9 to TRBJ2-3, with a possible D match to TRBD2 (5 bases). The CDR3 runs 14 residues. CDR1 is SGDLS and CDR2 is YYNGEE in the germline V gene. Trimming took off 0 bases at V and 11 bases at J, with 16 bases between the two ends.

This chain uses TRBV11-2 with TRBJ1-2; 7 bases align to TRBD1. The CDR3 has 12 amino acids. V was pared by 6 bases and J by 6 bases, with 4 bases of the junction left unmatched. Germline V gives CDR1 SGHAT, CDR2 FQNNGV. The CDR3 DNA sequence: TGTGCCAGCAGATCGACAGGGAATGGCTACACCTTC. Residues: CASRSTGNGYTF.

The V gene is TRBV7-3, the J gene TRBJ2-1; D might be TRBD1 or TRBD2, each matching 6 bases. This CDR3 spans 15 amino acids. V was trimmed by 4 bases and J by 6 bases, leaving 16 bases between them. Germline V CDR1 and CDR2: SGHTA, FQGTGA. Here the CDR3 DNA reads TGTGCCAGCAGCTCACAGGGAGGCGGTGTCAATGAGCAGTTCTTC. It yields the protein CASSSQGGGVNEQFF.

The CDR3 nucleotides are TGTGCCAGCAATTTTGGCAATCAGCCCCAGCATTTT. It encodes CASNFGNQPQHF. This sequence joins TRBV2 and TRBJ1-5; D is uncertain. Germline V gene sequence: CDR1 SNHLY, CDR2 FYNNEI. This CDR3 has 12 amino acids. V lost 7 bases, J lost 2 bases, and 6 bases lay in between.

This clone was found a few times. The chain links TRBV19 to TRBJ2-3, with 9 bases identical to TRBD2. The CDR3 loop spans 16 amino acids. Trimming removed 3 bases from V and 0 bases from J; junction bases left unmatched: 4. Germline loops: CDR1 LNHDA, CDR2 SQIVND (reference sequence). The DNA for the CDR3 is TGTGCCAGTAGTATCTATAGCGGGGGTAGCACAGATACGCAGTATTTT. As protein: CASSIYSGGSTDTQYF. Filled out from reference TRBV19 and TRBJ2-3, the complete variable domain reads DGGITQSPKYLFRKEGQNVTLSCEQNLNHDAMYWYRQDPGQGLRLIYYSQIVNDFQKGDIAEGYSVSREKKESFPLTVTSAQKNPTAFYLCASSIYSGGSTDTQYFGPGTRLTVL.

CDR3 loop: CASSQGVREGRANSPLHF. DNA for the CDR3: TGTGCCAGCAGCCAAGGAGTTAGGGAGGGCAGGGCCAATTCACCCCTCCACTTT. V and J are TRBV4-2 and TRBJ1-6, with D possibly TRBD1 on 5 matching bases. Germline V lookup: CDR1 LGHNA, CDR2 YNFKEQ. CDR3 length: 18 residues. V lost 1 base and J lost 7, with 20 bases in between.

The chain carries TRBV18 and TRBJ2-3, with D perhaps assigned TRBD1 or TRBD2 (5 bases each). Germline loops: CDR1 KGHSH, CDR2 LQKENI. The CDR3 has 16 residues. V gave up 0 bases and J gave up 0 bases, with 10 bases separating them. CDR3: CASSPPGPKSTDTQYF. The CDR3 DNA follows: TGTGCCAGCTCACCACCGGGACCGAAAAGCACAGATACGCAGTATTTT.

The gene calls are TRBV12-5 and TRBJ1-5; D gene ambiguous. The V gene's germline CDR1 is LGHNT and CDR2 FRNRAP. V lost 3 bases to trimming and J lost 4 bases, with 7 bases between them. The CDR3 is 13 residues long. The CDR3 region is CASGFSGNQPQHF. The DNA for the CDR3 is TGTGCTAGTGGTTTCTCAGGAAATCAGCCCCAGCATTTT.

This chain joins TRBV19 and TRBJ1-4; 8 positions agree with TRBD1. V trimming: 5 bases; J trimming: 7 bases; junction bases outside the gene matches: 6. The germline V gene encodes CDR1 LNHDA and CDR2 SQIVND (reference sequence). The CDR3 sequence is 14 residues long. The CDR3 DNA sequence: TGTGCCAGTAGTCACAGGGGGATAAGTGAAAAACTGTTTTTT. Translated, it gives CASSHRGISEKLFF. Using reference TRBV19 and TRBJ1-4 for the parts outside the CDR3, the full variable domain is DGGITQSPKYLFRKEGQNVTLSCEQNLNHDAMYWYRQDPGQGLRLIYYSQIVNDFQKGDIAEGYSVSREKKESFPLTVTSAQKNPTAFYLCASSHRGISEKLFFGSGTQLSVL.

In the case of this clone: The sample holds other DNA sequences that translate to the same CDR3. CDR3 in amino acids: CASSLQGLNTEAFF. The CDR3, as DNA: TGTGCCAGCTCACTGCAGGGATTGAACACTGAAGCTTTCTTT. The chain joins TRBV7-9 to TRBJ1-1, with a weak D call TRBD1 (5 bases). The V gene's germline CDR1 is SEHNR and CDR2 FQNEAQ (reference sequence). Trimming removed 8 bases at V and 0 bases at J, with 13 bases between. This CDR3 comprises 14 residues.

J is TRBJ1-5 and V is TRBV7-2; D is unclear. The V gene lost 1 base and the J gene lost 5 bases, with 9 bases spanning the gap. Germline CDR1 and CDR2: SGHTA and FQGNSA. The CDR3 covers 14 residues. CDR3 in DNA: TGTGCCAGCAGCTTAGTCACAGTGGATCAGCCCCAGCATTTT. Translated, it gives CASSLVTVDQPQHF. The whole variable domain, remainder taken from reference TRBV7-2 and TRBJ1-5, is GAGVSQSPSNKVTEKGKDVELRCDPISGHTALYWYRQSLGQGLEFLIYFQGNSAPDKSGLPSDRFSAERTGGSVSTLTIQRTQQEDSAVYLCASSLVTVDQPQHFGDGTRLSIL.

This chain uses TRBV5-6 with TRBJ1-5; the match to TRBD1 covers 9 bases. V lost 0 bases, J lost 0 bases, and 1 base stayed unmatched. There are 16 residues in the CDR3. The germline V gene has CDR1 SGHDT and CDR2 YYEEEE. Here the CDR3 reads CASSLGTGVSNQPQHF. The CDR3 DNA is TGTGCCAGCAGCTTGGGGACAGGGGTTAGCAATCAGCCCCAGCATTTT.

This clone was recorded a few times. V is TRBV19 and J is TRBJ2-1, with 9 bases identical to TRBD2. The junction had 11 bases not matched to a gene; V was cut back by 6 bases and J by 8 bases. The CDR3 covers 15 residues. Per the germline V gene, CDR1 is LNHDA and CDR2 is SQIVND (reference sequence). The CDR3 spells CASRVTSGLPHEQFF. Written as DNA, the CDR3 is TGTGCCAGTAGGGTGACTAGCGGTCTCCCCCATGAGCAGTTCTTC.